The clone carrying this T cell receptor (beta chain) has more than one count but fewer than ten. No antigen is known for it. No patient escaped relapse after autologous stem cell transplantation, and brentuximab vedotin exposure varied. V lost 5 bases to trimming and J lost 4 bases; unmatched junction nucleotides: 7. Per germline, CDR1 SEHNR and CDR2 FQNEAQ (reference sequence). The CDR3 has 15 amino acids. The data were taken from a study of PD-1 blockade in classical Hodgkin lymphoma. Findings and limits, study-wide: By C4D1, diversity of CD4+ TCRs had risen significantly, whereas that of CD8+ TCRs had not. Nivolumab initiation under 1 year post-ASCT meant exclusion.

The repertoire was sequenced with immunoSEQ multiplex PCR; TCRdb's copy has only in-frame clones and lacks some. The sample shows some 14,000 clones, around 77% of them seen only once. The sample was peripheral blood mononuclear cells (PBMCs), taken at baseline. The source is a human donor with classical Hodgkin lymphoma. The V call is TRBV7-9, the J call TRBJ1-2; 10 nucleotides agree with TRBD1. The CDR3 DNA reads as TGTGCCAGCAGCCCCGGACAGGGGGTAGGCTATGGCTACACCTTC. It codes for CASSPGQGVGYGYTF.